Listed here are 30 T cell receptor beta chains from one sample, sequenced in a study of blood T cell repertoires in COVID-19. Method: immunoSEQ multiplex PCR; TCRdb's copy keeps in-frame clones and lacks some. The sample lists fewer than 250,000 clones; about 80% were seen once. Sequences were obtained from peripheral blood. These receptors were obtained from a man in his fifties or sixties with acute or convalescent COVID-19.

A word on this clone: Other DNA sequences of this sample code for an identical CDR3. The chain links TRBV4-3 to TRBJ1-1; no clear D. The germline V gene has CDR1 LGHNA and CDR2 YSLEER. There are 16 residues in the CDR3. Between the trimmed V and J ends, which lost 0 bases and 1 base, there was a span of 12 bases. The CDR3 DNA sequence: TGCGCCAGCAGCCAAGATTTGAGAGGGAGGAACACTGAAGCTTTCTTT. This sequence encodes CASSQDLRGRNTEAFF.

V is TRBV12-3 or TRBV12-4 and J is TRBJ1-4, with 9 bases lining up with TRBD1. Trimming at V came to 3 bases and at J to 17 bases, leaving 7 bases not matched to a gene. CDR3 length equals 12 residues. The DNA for the CDR3 is TGTGCCAGCAGTTTGTCCGGGACAGGGATTTTTTTT. This gives the protein CASSLSGTGIFF.

V is TRBV19 and J is TRBJ2-4, with 13 nucleotides matching TRBD2. The V gene's germline CDR1 is LNHDA and CDR2 SQIVND (reference sequence). This CDR3 has 18 amino acids. Trimming at V came to 5 bases and at J to 1 base, leaving 8 bases not matched to a gene. CDR3 DNA sequence: TGTGCCAGTAGTCCACTAGCGGGAGGGCCCAGGGCCAAAAACATTCAGTACTTC. Residues: CASSPLAGGPRAKNIQYF.

The chain is built from TRBV4-2 and TRBJ2-7, with 9 nucleotides matching TRBD1. V lost 3 bases to trimming and J lost 2 bases; unmatched junction nucleotides: 5. CDR3 length: 15 amino acids. The germline gives CDR1 LGHNA, CDR2 YNFKEQ. The CDR3 DNA reads TGTGCCAGCAGCCAGCCGGGACAGGGTGCCTACGAGCAGTACTTC. Its translation is CASSQPGQGAYEQYF.

This chain links TRBV6-4 with TRBJ1-1; D remains unclear. CDR1 MRHNA and CDR2 SNTAGT come from the germline V gene. The V and J ends lost 7 bases and 1 base respectively, with 13 bases between them. The CDR3 covers 14 residues. The CDR3 loop reads CASKAEAANTEAFF. CDR3 sequence (DNA): TGTGCCAGCAAGGCGGAGGCGGCGAACACTGAAGCTTTCTTT.

The chain couples TRBV15 to TRBJ1-2, with 8 bases matching TRBD1. CDR3 length: 14 amino acids. V lost 5 bases to trimming and J lost 5 bases; unmatched junction nucleotides: 7. Looked up from germline, CDR1 is LNHNV and CDR2 is YYDKDF (reference sequence). Here the CDR3 DNA reads TGTGCCACCAGCGCCGACAGGGGTCAATATGGCTACACCTTC. Translating it yields CATSADRGQYGYTF.

V is TRBV5-1 and J is TRBJ1-2; 10 bases align to TRBD1. V lost 3 bases, J lost 0 bases, and 14 bases stayed unmatched. Germline V gene lookup returns CDR1 SGHRS and CDR2 YFSETQ. The CDR3 covers 19 residues. CDR3 region: CASSSGPGQGLVPNYGYTF. The CDR3 nucleotides are TGCGCCAGCAGCTCGGGACCGGGACAGGGGTTAGTTCCTAACTATGGCTACACCTTC.

The V gene is TRBV6-4, the J gene TRBJ2-6, with TRBD2 identical over 13 bases. CDR3 length: 23 amino acids. V lost 0 bases to trimming and J lost 3 bases; unmatched junction nucleotides: 17. Germline lookup yields CDR1 MRHNA and CDR2 SNTAGT. CDR3 sequence: CASSDSNPGTEGLAGDGANVLTF. The CDR3, as DNA: TGTGCCAGCAGTGACTCGAACCCCGGGACAGAAGGACTAGCGGGGGATGGGGCCAACGTCCTGACTTTC.

This rearrangement joins TRBV24-1 to TRBJ2-7; 13 bases align to TRBD2. CDR1 is KGHDR and CDR2 is SFDVKD in the germline V gene. The junction had 3 bases not matched to a gene; V was cut back by 2 bases and J by 0 bases. CDR3 length: 17 amino acids. This CDR3 is CATSDSRTSGSSYEQYF. The CDR3 coding sequence is TGTGCCACCAGTGATTCCCGGACTAGCGGGAGCTCCTACGAGCAGTACTTC.

The chain has TRBV10-3 and TRBJ1-2; 8 bases match TRBD1. This CDR3 is 13 amino acids long. J lost 7 bases, V lost 0 bases, and 1 base had no gene match. Looked up from germline, CDR1 is ENHRY and CDR2 is SYGVKD. CDR3 bases: TGTGCCATCAGTGAGTCGCAGGGGGCTGGCTACACCTTC. It specifies CAISESQGAGYTF.

The chain couples TRBV2 to TRBJ2-5, with 9 bases matching TRBD1. V shed 7 bases and J 5 bases; nucleotides not matched to a gene: 5. This CDR3 spans 13 amino acids. The germline gives CDR1 SNHLY, CDR2 FYNNEI. CDR3 sequence: CASTSTGGETQYF. CDR3 DNA: TGTGCCAGCACCTCGACAGGGGGGGAGACCCAGTACTTC.

This clone has just a few counts. The chain joins TRBV6-6 to TRBJ1-2; unclear D gene. Trimming removed 6 bases at V and 7 bases at J, with 15 bases between. The length of the CDR3 is 13 residues. CDR1 and CDR2 (germline): MNHNY, SVGAGI (reference sequence). In DNA, the CDR3 is TGTGCCAGCAGCGTGTCCGGATCGGGTGGCTACACCTTC. Translating gives CASSVSGSGGYTF.

This sequence joins TRBV9 and TRBJ1-4, with D possibly matching TRBD1 (6 bases). The CDR3 spans 14 residues. Deletions cut 4 bases from V and 4 bases from J, with 11 bases between. Germline lookup yields CDR1 SGDLS and CDR2 YYNGEE. The CDR3 protein is CASSWGQGNEKLFF. CDR3 nucleotides: TGTGCCAGCAGCTGGGGGCAGGGTAATGAAAAACTGTTTTTT.

The chain combines TRBV5-4 with TRBJ2-1; 8 positions match TRBD2. The CDR3 consists of 15 residues. Germline-derived CDR1 and CDR2 are SGHNT and YYREEE (reference sequence). Trimming at V came to 3 bases and at J to 9 bases, leaving 11 bases not matched to a gene. The CDR3: CASSSPWGSGSEQFF. In nucleotides, the CDR3 is TGTGCCAGCAGCTCCCCTTGGGGGAGCGGGAGTGAGCAGTTCTTC.

The chain employs TRBV3-1 (or the pseudogene TRBV3-2) and TRBJ1-2; D remains ambiguous. Germline V lookup: CDR1 LGHDT, CDR2 YNNKEL (reference sequence). Trimming took 1 base from V and 4 from J, leaving 16 bases between them. The CDR3 has 16 residues. The CDR3 loop reads CASSQGVNSGAYGYTF. As DNA, the CDR3 is TGTGCCAGCAGCCAAGGAGTAAACAGCGGAGCCTATGGCTACACCTTC.

The genes are TRBV3-1 (or the pseudogene TRBV3-2) and TRBJ1-2, with 10 nucleotides matching TRBD1. Trimming at V came to 3 bases and at J to 7 bases, leaving 17 bases not matched to a gene. The CDR3 totals 18 residues. The germline CDR1 and CDR2 sequences are LGHDT and YNNKEL (reference sequence). The CDR3 loop is CASSHTRDRGNRKGGYTF. The DNA of the CDR3 is TGTGCCAGCAGCCATACTCGGGACAGGGGAAATCGCAAGGGTGGCTACACCTTC.

The chain has TRBV27 and TRBJ2-2, with D possibly matching TRBD1 (5 bases). Germline V gives CDR1 MNHEY, CDR2 SMNVEV (reference sequence). V was clipped by 5 bases and J by 6 bases, with 10 bases between them. This CDR3 is built from 13 residues. In DNA form, the CDR3 reads TGTGCCAGCAGTCCTTGGACACCCGGGGAGCTGTTTTTT. This gives the protein CASSPWTPGELFF.

The chain has TRBV29-1 and TRBJ1-1; D possibly corresponds to TRBD1 (5 bases). Per the germline V gene, CDR1 is SQVTM and CDR2 is ANQGSEA. V shed 5 bases and J shed 0 bases, with 10 bases lying between them. The CDR3 covers 13 residues. The CDR3 region is CSVWGVLNTEAFF. DNA for the CDR3: TGCAGCGTTTGGGGGGTCTTGAACACTGAAGCTTTCTTT.

There are a few counts of this clone. The chain is built from TRBV5-5 and TRBJ2-1, with D unresolved. Germline CDR1 reads SGHKS; CDR2 reads YYEKEE (reference sequence). The CDR3 loop spans 14 amino acids. Trimming stripped 1 base from V and 0 bases from J, with 5 bases between. CDR3 in amino acids: CASSLRSSYNEQFF. The CDR3 nucleotides read TGTGCCAGCAGCTTGAGGAGCTCCTACAATGAGCAGTTCTTC.

V is TRBV11-3 and J is TRBJ2-7, with TRBD2 as a possible D gene (6 bases). The CDR3 runs to 12 residues. V dropped 1 base and J dropped 8 bases, with 9 bases sitting between them. The germline V gene encodes CDR1 SGHNT and CDR2 YENEEA. CDR3 residues: CASSLGRGQQYF. In nucleotides, the CDR3 is TGTGCCAGCAGCTTAGGGAGGGGTCAGCAGTACTTC.

The gene calls are TRBV6-6 and TRBJ1-6, with D unresolved. This CDR3 comprises 13 residues. CDR1 is MNHNY, CDR2 SVGAGI, per germline (reference sequence). Trimming removed 2 bases from V and 12 bases from J, with 11 bases in between. The CDR3 loop is CASSYVAEGPLHF. In nucleotides, the CDR3 is TGTGCCAGCAGTTACGTTGCGGAAGGACCCCTCCACTTT.

The J gene is TRBJ2-1, the V gene TRBV27; 8 positions agree with TRBD1. With 6 bases clipped from V and 8 bases from J, the junction kept 9 bases outside the gene matches. The CDR3 covers 14 residues. Germline V gene data show CDR1 as MNHEY and CDR2 as SMNVEV (reference sequence). CDR3 loop: CASSLGTGPYEQFF. CDR3 nucleotide sequence: TGTGCCAGCAGCCTCGGGACAGGACCCTATGAGCAGTTCTTC.

The gene calls are TRBV7-9 and TRBJ2-1, with TRBD2 identical over 7 bases. From germline, CDR1 is SEHNR and CDR2 FQNEAQ (reference sequence). The CDR3 is 14 residues long. The ends lost 5 bases at V and 2 bases at J; junction bases unmatched: 3. CDR3 bases: TGTGCCAGCAGCCAGACTAGCCCCTACAATGAGCAGTTCTTC. It yields the protein CASSQTSPYNEQFF.

The J gene is TRBJ2-3, the V gene TRBV4-3; 9 bases fit TRBD2. The V gene end was trimmed by 1 base and the J gene end by 6 bases; junction bases not matched to a gene: 8. CDR1 LGHNA and CDR2 YSLEER come from the germline V gene. CDR3 length equals 16 residues. The CDR3 loop is CASSQGGGGAPDTQYF. The DNA for the CDR3 is TGCGCCAGCAGCCAAGGTGGCGGGGGGGCCCCTGATACGCAGTATTTT.

The rearrangement links TRBV4-1 to TRBJ2-7; 10 bases map to TRBD1. V trimming: 5 bases; J trimming: 3 bases; junction bases outside the gene matches: 7. The germline V gene has CDR1 MGHRA and CDR2 YSYEKL. The CDR3 contains 15 residues. The CDR3, as DNA: TGCGCCAGCAGCAGCACCGGGACAGGGGTCTACGAGCAGTACTTC. Amino acids: CASSSTGTGVYEQYF.

This chain connects TRBV3-1 (or the pseudogene TRBV3-2) to TRBJ1-1; TRBD1 is a possible D gene (5 bases). Trimming pared 1 base from V and 6 bases from J, leaving 12 bases between. CDR3 length: 14 amino acids. Germline CDR1 LGHDT, CDR2 YNNKEL (reference sequence). The DNA for the CDR3 is TGTGCCAGCAGCCAAGGGGGCTTGGGCGCTGAAGCTTTCTTT. It codes for CASSQGGLGAEAFF.

This clone has only one observation. This chain uses TRBV10-3 with TRBJ2-7, with D perhaps matching TRBD1 (6 bases). The CDR3 loop spans 13 amino acids. The V end lost 4 bases, the J end lost 3 bases, and 10 bases lay between the germline ends. The V gene's germline CDR1 is ENHRY and CDR2 SYGVKD. In nucleotides, the CDR3 is TGTGCCATCAGTGTGCAGGGGTACTACGAGCAGTACTTC. Translated, it gives CAISVQGYYEQYF.

The gene calls are TRBV27 and TRBJ1-2, with 10 bases lining up with TRBD1. CDR3 length: 16 amino acids. Germline V gene sequence: CDR1 MNHEY, CDR2 SMNVEV (reference sequence). Unmatched junction bases numbered 8, after V lost 2 bases and J lost 5 bases. The CDR3 spells CASSLLRQGARYGYTF. The CDR3 nucleotides are TGTGCCAGCAGTTTACTTCGACAGGGGGCAAGGTATGGCTACACCTTC.

The rearrangement uses TRBV7-9 and TRBJ1-3, with D unresolved. V was cut by 8 bases and J by 2 bases, with 13 bases left in between. This CDR3 spans 14 amino acids. CDR1 is SEHNR, CDR2 FQNEAQ, per germline (reference sequence). CDR3: CASRVAEAGNTIYF. The CDR3 DNA reads TGTGCCAGCCGCGTGGCGGAGGCTGGAAACACCATATATTTT.

This clone was seen only a few times. The gene calls are TRBV13 and TRBJ1-1; TRBD1 matches 8 bases. Germline V lookup: CDR1 PRHDT, CDR2 FYEKMQ (reference sequence). The CDR3 loop spans 16 amino acids. Trimming removed 7 bases from V and 5 bases from J; junction bases left unmatched: 15. This CDR3 is CASTLAVRGRDTEAFF. CDR3 bases: TGTGCCAGCACCCTCGCGGTCAGGGGGCGCGATACTGAAGCTTTCTTT.